This T cell receptor (beta chain) was documented in a study of blood T cell repertoires in COVID-19. As for the study in general: Sources were T cells, B-cell-depleted T cells, or PBMCs; the material itself was cDNA or gDNA.

Per germline, CDR1 SGHTA and CDR2 FQGNSA. V lost 5 bases and J lost 6; bases outside the gene matches: 11. The CDR3 length is 16 residues. Participants came from some 23 US areas, aged roughly 18 to 100 years. In the original workflow: Reference gene primer amplification yielded estimated nucleated cell counts. Sequencing used immunoSEQ multiplex PCR; TCRdb keeps in-frame clones, though not all of them. The V and J calls and clone size are taken from that table; D and trimming were inferred from the DNA. The sample records under 200,000 clones, about 85% being singletons. This TCR was sampled from a woman aged 40 to 50 with acute COVID-19. The source material was PBMCs or T cells enriched from blood (not recorded which). This chain uses TRBV7-2 with TRBJ1-1, with TRBD1 matching over 11 bases. CDR3 sequence: CASSAYARTGGPEAFF. As DNA, the CDR3 is TGTGCCAGCAGCGCCTACGCCCGGACAGGGGGCCCTGAAGCTTTCTTT.